The clone carrying this TCR beta chain was found a few times. What it recognizes is unknown. It was with 60 Vbeta and 13 Jbeta primers that the PCR ran. Generated by immunoSEQ multiplex PCR, the TCRdb table keeps only in-frame clones and is missing some. The sample has approximately 130,000 clones, approximately 70% seen once. V shed 3 bases, J shed 8 bases, and the junction held 12 bases outside the gene matches. This CDR3 has 15 amino acids. The germline CDR1 and CDR2 sequences are SEHNR and FQNEAQ (reference sequence). The entry originates in a study of cytomegalovirus exposure and HLA in healthy donors. The study's findings and limits: Later findings reportedly placed an Asian-associated ancestry cluster below the approximately 630-donor mean for N-insertions.

The V gene is TRBV7-9, the J gene TRBJ1-2, with TRBD1 matching 7 bases. The source of this sequence is an older woman in good health and CMV-seropositive. The sequencing sample was made of PBMCs. CDR3 protein: CASSFEDRPIGGYTF. The DNA for the CDR3 is TGTGCCAGCAGCTTCGAGGACAGGCCGATAGGGGGCTACACCTTC.